The rows below give T cell receptor beta chains drawn from one sample of a study of T-cell reconstitution after alpha-beta-depleted transplantation in children. From the PCR reads, TCRdb called clonotypes with MiXCR, one entry per CDR3 protein. The sample yields 380,000 or so distinct CDR3 sequences, about an eighth seen once. The starting material was PBMCs, obtained from the stem cell graft. These receptors were taken from a human donor who donated a stem cell graft to a child with Fanconi anemia. The CDR3 runs from the conserved cysteine through the conserved F or W. Fields, in order: J gene, V gene, D gene, clone size, CDR3 DNA, CDR3 protein. The D gene is left open where the match is weak. Clone size appears in some rows only: once, few, many, or a class for an expanded clone.

J: TRBJ1-2; V: TRBV24-1; D: .; size: many; DNA: TGTGCCACCAGTGATTCAGGGGCCTATGGCTACACCTTC; CDR3: CATSDSGAYGYTF
J: TRBJ2-5; V: TRBV6-5; D: TRBD2; size: few; DNA: TGTGCCAGCAGTTACCCGCGGGGGGCGGGGTCCAAAGAGACCCAGTACTTC; CDR3: CASSYPRGAGSKETQYF
J: TRBJ2-3; V: TRBV3-1; D: .; size: .; DNA: TGTGCCAGCAGCCAAGATGACGGCACAGATACGCAGTATTTT; CDR3: CASSQDDGTDTQYF
J: TRBJ1-1; V: TRBV9; D: .; size: .; DNA: TGTGCCAGCAGCGTAGATGGGCAGGGGAACACTGAAGCTTTCTTT; CDR3: CASSVDGQGNTEAFF
J: TRBJ2-1; V: TRBV5-6; D: .; size: many; DNA: TGTGCCAGCAGCTTGGTAGGGATGGATGAGCAGTTCTTC; CDR3: CASSLVGMDEQFF
J: TRBJ1-1; V: TRBV4-2; D: TRBD1; size: many; DNA: TGTGCCAGCAGCCAAGTAGCTGGGACAGGGAGGGACACTGAAGCTTTCTTT; CDR3: CASSQVAGTGRDTEAFF
J: TRBJ2-5; V: TRBV7-2; D: .; size: few; DNA: TGTGCCAGCAGCTTAGTTACGGACAAGGGACAGACCCAGTACTTC; CDR3: CASSLVTDKGQTQYF
J: TRBJ1-5; V: TRBV29-1; D: TRBD1; size: few; DNA: TGCAGCGTCGGGACAGTAGATCAGCCCCAGCATTTT; CDR3: CSVGTVDQPQHF
J: TRBJ2-5; V: TRBV3-1; D: .; size: .; DNA: TGTGCCAGCAGCCAAGTTGAGAAGACCCAGTACTTC; CDR3: CASSQVEKTQYF
J: TRBJ2-7; V: TRBV5-1; D: TRBD2; size: many; DNA: TGCGCCAGCAGCTTGTTCACTAGCGGGGTCGACGAGCAGTACTTC; CDR3: CASSLFTSGVDEQYF
J: TRBJ2-2; V: TRBV5-7; D: .; size: few; DNA: TGTGCCAGCAGCTTAGTAGGCAGGAACACCGGGGAGCTGTTTTTT; CDR3: CASSLVGRNTGELFF
J: TRBJ1-2; V: TRBV4-3; D: .; size: few; DNA: TGCGCCAGCAGCCCCCACCAGGATCTGGGGGGCTACACCTTC; CDR3: CASSPHQDLGGYTF
J: TRBJ2-3; V: TRBV11-3; D: .; size: .; DNA: TGTGCCAGCAGTCTTACCGGGAGTCGCACAGATACGCAGTATTTT; CDR3: CASSLTGSRTDTQYF